A selection of T cell receptor beta chains follows, all from one sample in a study of blood T cell repertoires in COVID-19. Sequencing used immunoSEQ multiplex PCR; TCRdb keeps in-frame clones, though not all of them. The sample consists of some 320,000 clones, about nine tenths of them appearing once. The source material was PBMCs or T cells enriched from blood (not recorded which). All receptors come from a man aged 55-75 years who had recovered from COVID-19. Both conserved end residues are part of each CDR3. The D gene is left open where the match is weak. Not all rows give a size; the values are once, few, many and, for expanded clones, a class.

D	J	V	size	DNA	CDR3
NA	TRBJ2-7	TRBV12-5	once	TGTGCTAGTGGTTTGGTACTGGACTCCACCAGCTCCTACGAGCAGTACTTC	CASGLVLDSTSSYEQYF
TRBD1	TRBJ1-4	TRBV2	few	TGTGCCAGCAGTGATGTGGGACAGGGTAACGAAAAACTGTTTTTT	CASSDVGQGNEKLFF
TRBD2	TRBJ2-1	TRBV5-1	NA	TGCGCCAGCAGCTTGGTAGTAGCGGGCAAAGGGGAGCAGTTCTTC	CASSLVVAGKGEQFF
TRBD1	TRBJ1-2	TRBV4-2	NA	TGTGCCAGCAGCCAAGGTTCAGGGGGCGACTATGGCTACACCTTC	CASSQGSGGDYGYTF
TRBD1	TRBJ1-2	TRBV28	NA	TGTGCCAGCCACTCGGACAGGGTTAACTATGGCTACACCTTC	CASHSDRVNYGYTF
TRBD1	TRBJ1-5	TRBV2	NA	TGTGCCAGCAGTGGACAGGGCGGCAATCAGCCCCAGCATTTT	CASSGQGGNQPQHF
TRBD1	TRBJ2-2	TRBV7-3	NA	TGTGCCAGCAGCCTGGGACAGGGAACGGCCGGGGAGCTGTTTTTT	CASSLGQGTAGELFF
TRBD1	TRBJ2-7	TRBV5-1	NA	TGCGCCAGCAGCTTGGATGGGACAGGGCCCCCCTACGAGCAGTACTTC	CASSLDGTGPPYEQYF
NA	TRBJ2-5	TRBV6-2/TRBV6-3	few	TGTGCCAGCAGTACACGGGGTTCCGAGACCCAGTACTTC	CASSTRGSETQYF
TRBD2	TRBJ2-7	TRBV28	NA	TGTGCCAGCAGACTAGCGGGAGGGCCCTACGAGCAGTACTTC	CASRLAGGPYEQYF
TRBD2	TRBJ2-3	TRBV7-9	NA	TGTGCCAGCAGCTTCTTAAGGACTAGCGGGGCCACAGATACGCAGTATTTT	CASSFLRTSGATDTQYF
TRBD1	TRBJ1-4	TRBV7-9	NA	TGTGCCAGCAGCCCGGGGACAGGGAGAGAAAAACTGTTTTTT	CASSPGTGREKLFF
NA	TRBJ2-5	TRBV6-5	NA	TGTGCCAGCAGTTACTCGGTCCGTCGGGAGACCCAGTACTTC	CASSYSVRRETQYF
TRBD2	TRBJ2-5	TRBV25-1	NA	TGTGCCAGCAGTGAGGGACTAGCGGAGGGGGGCGAGACCCAGTACTTC	CASSEGLAEGGETQYF
NA	TRBJ2-3	TRBV25-1	NA	TGTGCCAGCAGTGAGAGTACGTGGGATACGCAGTATTTT	CASSESTWDTQYF
TRBD2	TRBJ2-1	TRBV3-1/TRBV3-2	NA	TGTGCCAGCAGCCGAGTAGGGGGACTAGCCAACAATGAGCAGTTCTTC	CASSRVGGLANNEQFF
NA	TRBJ2-5	TRBV7-9	NA	TGTGCCAGCAGCTTAGATACTAGTCAAGAGACCCAGTACTTC	CASSLDTSQETQYF